The 23 T cell receptor beta chains listed next were all sequenced from one sample in a study of cytomegalovirus exposure and HLA in healthy donors. The study ran its PCR with 60 Vbeta and 13 Jbeta primers. Only in-frame clones appear in the TCRdb table, and some are missing; sequencing was by immunoSEQ multiplex PCR. The table records about 180,000 clones, about three quarters of them present only once. The material sequenced was PBMCs. These receptors all stem from a man aged 35-49 years in good health and CMV-seropositive.

This clone came up once. The CDR3 sequence: CASSPNGAYEQYF. CDR3 bases: TGTGCCAGCAGCCCGAACGGGGCCTACGAGCAGTACTTC. This chain links TRBV7-8 with TRBJ2-7; perhaps TRBD2 as D (5 bases). From germline, CDR1 is SGHVS and CDR2 FQNEAQ. The CDR3 consists of 13 residues. With 5 bases removed from V and 2 bases from J, the gap between germline ends came to 10 bases.

V and J are TRBV19 and TRBJ1-2; D uncertain. Germline loops: CDR1 LNHDA, CDR2 SQIVND (reference sequence). V was pared by 4 bases and J by 4 bases, with 7 bases between. There are 12 residues in the CDR3. The CDR3 spells CASSKDFYGYTF. CDR3 bases: TGTGCCAGTAGTAAAGACTTCTATGGCTACACCTTC.

This chain connects TRBV27 to TRBJ2-7; 7 bases match TRBD2. The ends lost 5 bases at V and 1 base at J; junction bases unmatched: 11. The germline CDR1 and CDR2 sequences are MNHEY and SMNVEV (reference sequence). The CDR3 contains 16 residues. The CDR3, as DNA: TGTGCCAGCAGTGACAGTTTAGCGGGTATTTCCTACGAGCAGTACTTC. This translates into CASSDSLAGISYEQYF.

This clone showed up just a few times. The chain couples TRBV7-3 to TRBJ2-7; 7 bases match TRBD2. Germline CDR1 and CDR2: SGHTA and FQGTGA. V lost 5 bases and J lost 3; bases outside the gene matches: 7. CDR3 length equals 14 residues. The CDR3 loop reads CASSALAEGYEQYF. Here the CDR3 DNA reads TGTGCCAGCAGCGCCCTAGCGGAGGGCTACGAGCAGTACTTC.

The sample holds one count of this clone. This chain connects TRBV5-1 to TRBJ2-2, with 10 nucleotides matching TRBD1. Trimming removed 4 bases from V and 6 bases from J; junction bases left unmatched: 6. The CDR3 covers 15 residues. CDR1 and CDR2 (germline): SGHRS, YFSETQ. The CDR3 here is CASSPDRGQAGELFF. The CDR3 coding sequence is TGCGCCAGCAGCCCCGACAGGGGGCAGGCCGGGGAGCTGTTTTTT.

The chain combines TRBV5-6 with TRBJ2-7; the match to TRBD1 covers 7 bases. The CDR3 has 13 residues. Germline V gene lookup returns CDR1 SGHDT and CDR2 YYEEEE. The trim removed 4 bases at V and 5 bases at J, leaving 6 bases unmatched. Written as DNA, the CDR3 is TGTGCCAGCAGCCCCGGGACAGTCCACGAGCAGTACTTC. Translating it yields CASSPGTVHEQYF.

The rearrangement joins TRBV5-6 to TRBJ2-2; 10 bases are shared with TRBD2. The CDR3 runs 16 residues. V shed 4 bases and J 1 base; nucleotides not matched to a gene: 4. CDR1 and CDR2 from the germline V gene are SGHDT and YYEEEE. The CDR3 spells CASSPGLAENTGELFF. The CDR3 DNA sequence: TGTGCCAGCAGCCCCGGACTAGCGGAGAACACCGGGGAGCTGTTTTTT.

The CDR3: CASSLAGFGTEHYGYTF. The CDR3 DNA reads TGTGCCAGCAGTTTAGCGGGCTTTGGCACTGAACACTATGGCTACACCTTC. The chain links TRBV28 to TRBJ1-2; no firm D call. The CDR3 extends over 17 amino acids. V lost 2 bases to trimming and J lost 3 bases, with 19 bases between them. Per the germline V gene, CDR1 is MDHEN and CDR2 is SYDVKM.

This sequence joins TRBV11-3 and TRBJ2-7, with 14 bases matching TRBD2. The CDR3 is 15 residues long. V was pared by 4 bases and J by 4 bases, with 3 bases of the junction left unmatched. Germline V gives CDR1 SGHNT, CDR2 YENEEA. The DNA of the CDR3 is TGTGCCAGCAGCTCCCGGACTAGCGGGAGGTACGAGCAGTACTTC. It codes for CASSSRTSGRYEQYF.

The chain combines TRBV28 with TRBJ1-4, with 7 bases identical to TRBD1. The CDR3 loop spans 15 amino acids. V was pared by 4 bases and J by 8 bases, with 10 bases of the junction left unmatched. The V gene's germline CDR1 is MDHEN and CDR2 SYDVKM. The CDR3 nucleotides are TGTGCCAGCAGTTCCCCGGGACAGCAACCCGAAAAACTGTTTTTT. Protein product: CASSSPGQQPEKLFF. Supplemented by reference TRBV28 and TRBJ1-4, the full variable domain reads DVKVTQSSRYLVKRTGEKVFLECVQDMDHENMFWYRQDPGLGLRLIYFSYDVKMKEKGDIPEGYSVSREKKERFSLILESASTNQTSMYLCASSSPGQQPEKLFFGSGTQLSVL.

In DNA, the CDR3 is TGTGCCACCAGCAGAGATCCGACAGGGGTAGAGACCCAGTACTTC. It yields the protein CATSRDPTGVETQYF. The chain is built from TRBV15 and TRBJ2-5; 8 bases line up with TRBD1. Trimming removed 0 bases from V and 4 bases from J; junction bases left unmatched: 4. This CDR3 is 15 amino acids long. The germline V gene has CDR1 LNHNV and CDR2 YYDKDF (reference sequence).

In its sample, this clone was seen a few times. The chain employs TRBV5-1 and TRBJ1-5; 12 nucleotides align to TRBD1. Per the germline V gene, CDR1 is SGHRS and CDR2 is YFSETQ. The length of the CDR3 is 16 residues. V trimming: 4 bases; J trimming: 4 bases; junction bases outside the gene matches: 6. This CDR3 is CASSPGTGGWNQPQHF. Here the CDR3 DNA reads TGCGCCAGCAGCCCCGGGACAGGGGGCTGGAATCAGCCCCAGCATTTT.

Only one count was recorded for this clone. J is TRBJ1-1 and V is TRBV6-4, with a possible D match to TRBD1 (6 bases). The germline V and J ends were trimmed by 6 bases and 1 base, with 12 bases remaining between them. Per the germline V gene, CDR1 is MRHNA and CDR2 is SNTAGT. The CDR3 runs to 14 residues. CDR3 protein: CASRAGVQNTEAFF. As DNA, the CDR3 is TGTGCCAGCAGGGCAGGGGTTCAGAACACTGAAGCTTTCTTT.

The chain carries TRBV19 and TRBJ2-7; TRBD1 agrees at 9 bases. V shed 1 base and J 2 bases; nucleotides not matched to a gene: 6. The CDR3 contains 16 residues. The germline V gene has CDR1 LNHDA and CDR2 SQIVND (reference sequence). The CDR3 region is CASSIGVGTGTYEQYF. The CDR3 coding sequence is TGTGCCAGTAGTATAGGGGTCGGGACAGGGACCTACGAGCAGTACTTC. The full variable domain, rest sourced from reference TRBV19 and TRBJ2-7, is DGGITQSPKYLFRKEGQNVTLSCEQNLNHDAMYWYRQDPGQGLRLIYYSQIVNDFQKGDIAEGYSVSREKKESFPLTVTSAQKNPTAFYLCASSIGVGTGTYEQYFGPGTRLTVT.

The genes are TRBV4-2 and TRBJ2-7; the D gene is possibly TRBD2 (5 bases). The V gene's germline CDR1 is LGHNA and CDR2 YNFKEQ. V was clipped by 0 bases and J by 2 bases, with 11 bases between them. The CDR3 loop spans 15 amino acids. The CDR3 reads CASSQDQTEAYEQYF. For the CDR3, the DNA is TGTGCCAGCAGCCAAGACCAGACGGAGGCCTACGAGCAGTACTTC.

About this clone: Other DNA sequences in the same sample also yield this CDR3. J is TRBJ2-5 and V is TRBV5-4; TRBD1 matches 10 bases. The CDR3 totals 14 residues. Losses at the gene ends were 2 bases for V and 5 bases for J; bases not matched to a gene: 3. The germline V gene has CDR1 SGHNT and CDR2 YYREEE (reference sequence). The CDR3 DNA reads TGTGCCAGCAGCTTTGACAGGGGGCGTGAGACCCAGTACTTC. Translation: CASSFDRGRETQYF.

CDR3 region: CASSPGTNQNEQFF. As DNA, the CDR3 is TGTGCCAGCAGCCCAGGGACTAACCAAAATGAGCAGTTCTTC. The chain joins TRBV9 to TRBJ2-1, with TRBD2 matching 7 bases. The CDR3 sequence is 14 residues long. Trimming took 4 bases from V and 7 from J; bases not matched to a gene: 8. Germline values: CDR1 SGDLS, CDR2 YYNGEE.

This clone was counted a few times. This chain joins TRBV5-1 and TRBJ2-3; no clear D. Deletions cut 4 bases from V and 4 bases from J, with 7 bases between. The CDR3 has 12 amino acids. Germline V gene lookup returns CDR1 SGHRS and CDR2 YFSETQ. DNA for the CDR3: TGCGCCAGCAGCGGCGGATCAGATACGCAGTATTTT. It translates to CASSGGSDTQYF.

This sequence joins TRBV6-1 and TRBJ2-2; 7 bases agree with TRBD2. This CDR3 has 15 amino acids. Per germline, CDR1 MNHNS and CDR2 SASEGT. The trim removed 3 bases at V and 6 bases at J, leaving 7 bases unmatched. CDR3 sequence reads: CASSEGSAGAGELFF. The CDR3 DNA sequence: TGTGCCAGCAGTGAGGGTTCGGCGGGAGCCGGGGAGCTGTTTTTT.

This chain links TRBV27 with TRBJ2-3; 9 bases agree with TRBD1. The CDR3 has 15 amino acids. V lost 7 bases and J lost 3; bases outside the gene matches: 8. The germline gives CDR1 MNHEY, CDR2 SMNVEV (reference sequence). The CDR3 sequence: CASTSGQGGTDTQYF. CDR3 DNA sequence: TGTGCCAGCACCTCGGGACAGGGTGGGACAGATACGCAGTATTTT.

This clone came up a few times. V is TRBV5-1 and J is TRBJ1-1, with D tentatively TRBD1 (5 bases). This CDR3 spans 14 amino acids. Germline values: CDR1 SGHRS, CDR2 YFSETQ. Between the trimmed V and J ends, which lost 0 bases and 3 bases, there was a span of 9 bases. The CDR3 DNA is TGCGCCAGCAGCTTGGCGCCGGGGGACACTGAAGCTTTCTTT. It translates to CASSLAPGDTEAFF.

The sample holds a few counts of this clone. The chain is built from TRBV6-4 and TRBJ1-2; no clear D. Trimming pared 7 bases from V and 2 bases from J, leaving 11 bases between. The CDR3 has 13 residues. CDR1 is MRHNA, CDR2 SNTAGT, per germline. The DNA of the CDR3 is TGTGCCAGCACACCTTACTTCAACTATGGCTACACCTTC. It codes for CASTPYFNYGYTF.

This rearrangement joins TRBV4-2 to TRBJ2-5; 10 bases are shared with TRBD1. The ends lost 1 base at V and 3 bases at J; junction bases unmatched: 5. Germline V CDR1 and CDR2: LGHNA, YNFKEQ. The CDR3 is made up of 16 amino acids. The CDR3 nucleotides read TGTGCCAGCAGCCAAGGGACAGGGGGGCTGAAAGAGACCCAGTACTTC. Amino acids: CASSQGTGGLKETQYF.